The sequence of this TCR beta chain was determined in a study of technical replicates of blood from a few donors. Using immunoSEQ multiplex PCR, the repertoire was profiled, and TCRdb retains in-frame clones only, with some absent. The data contain about 73,000 clones, 90% to 95% of them seen just once; the ten biggest clones take up 4% to 5%. Germline V gene data show CDR1 as LGHNT and CDR2 as FRNRAP. The CDR3 sequence is 13 residues long. V lost 1 base, J lost 4 bases, and 7 bases lay in between. The receptor was isolated from a human donor in good health. Some clones in this sample may be carry-over from other donors' samples. The sample taken for sequencing was PBMCs. The chain joins TRBV12-5 to TRBJ1-2; D is ambiguous. CDR3 nucleotide sequence: TGTGCTAGTGGTTTGGGGAGGCTCTATGGCTACACCTTC. Protein sequence: CASGLGRLYGYTF.